The clone carrying this T cell receptor (beta chain) was seen only a few times. TCRdb re-derived calls from the RT-PCR reads in MiXCR, one entry per CDR3 protein. The sample shows 150,000 or so distinct CDR3 sequences, 20% to 25% of them seen only once. These data originate in a study of patients and donors after allogeneic stem cell transplantation. The CDR3 extends over 13 amino acids. The germline V and J ends were trimmed by 6 bases and 5 bases, with 16 bases remaining between them. Germline V gives CDR1 DFQATT, CDR2 SNEGSKA (reference sequence). The clonotype was recovered from a human donor who was either an allogeneic HSCT recipient or a stem cell or donor lymphocyte infusion donor (not recorded which). It is not recorded whose cells these are; they may come from a transplant donor. This chain connects TRBV20-1 to TRBJ1-2, with no clear D. The source material was blood, either unsorted or a sorted T cell fraction (not recorded which). CDR3 in amino acids: CSAHKDGLYGYTF. CDR3 nucleotides: TGCAGTGCCCATAAGGACGGCCTATATGGCTACACCTTC.